A selection of T cell receptor beta chains follows, all from one sample in a study of tumor-infiltrating lymphocytes in localized non-small cell lung cancer. Repertoires were generated with immunoSEQ multiplex PCR, while TCRdb's copy carries only in-frame clones and drops some. Among under 8,000 clones listed, 65% to 85% were seen once. Sequenced input: lung tumor tissue. The receptors were gathered from a human donor with non-small cell lung cancer. CDR3s include the opening cysteine and the closing phenylalanine or tryptophan. Each record gives: V gene, clone size, J gene, D gene, CDR3 DNA, CDR3 protein. The D gene is left open where the match is weak. Size is omitted from some rows. Given values are once, few, many or a class for expanded clones.

V gene: TRBV4-2
clone size: NA
J gene: TRBJ1-2
D gene: NA
CDR3 DNA: TGTGCCAGCAGCCAACACAGGTTGAACTATGGCTACACCTTC
CDR3 protein: CASSQHRLNYGYTF

V gene: TRBV11-2
clone size: NA
J gene: TRBJ2-5
D gene: TRBD1
CDR3 DNA: TGTGCCAGCAGCTCTCGAACTACAGGGGGGGAGACCCAGTACTTC
CDR3 protein: CASSSRTTGGETQYF

V gene: TRBV9
clone size: NA
J gene: TRBJ2-1
D gene: NA
CDR3 DNA: TGTGCCAGCAGCACCCAGAGCCAACAGGGAAATGAGCAGTTCTTC
CDR3 protein: CASSTQSQQGNEQFF

V gene: TRBV11-2
clone size: NA
J gene: TRBJ1-5
D gene: NA
CDR3 DNA: TGTGCCAGCAGCTTAGACGGCAATCAGCCCCAGCATTTT
CDR3 protein: CASSLDGNQPQHF

V gene: TRBV11-2
clone size: NA
J gene: TRBJ2-2
D gene: TRBD2
CDR3 DNA: TGTGCCAGCACCTCCTCCGGGACTAGCGGGAGTTTGAAGGCCGGGGAGCTGTTTTTT
CDR3 protein: CASTSSGTSGSLKAGELFF

V gene: TRBV28
clone size: NA
J gene: TRBJ1-1
D gene: NA
CDR3 DNA: TGTGCCAGCATCGGGGGGAGATTTAGCACTGAAGCTTTCTTT
CDR3 protein: CASIGGRFSTEAFF

V gene: TRBV7-9
clone size: NA
J gene: TRBJ1-2
D gene: NA
CDR3 DNA: TGTGCCAGCAGCTTTGGGTTTGGCTACACCTTC
CDR3 protein: CASSFGFGYTF

V gene: TRBV2
clone size: NA
J gene: TRBJ1-3
D gene: NA
CDR3 DNA: TGTGCCAGCAGTCCTGAAGCGGGCGCGGGAAACACCATATATTTT
CDR3 protein: CASSPEAGAGNTIYF

V gene: TRBV6-5
clone size: once
J gene: TRBJ2-7
D gene: NA
CDR3 DNA: TGTGCCAGCAGGCGGGGTGGCGGAGACTCCTACGAGCAGTACTTC
CDR3 protein: CASRRGGGDSYEQYF

V gene: TRBV7-3
clone size: NA
J gene: TRBJ2-1
D gene: NA
CDR3 DNA: TGTGCCAGCAGCATGGTTGGACCAGGTTCCTACAATGAGCAGTTCTTC
CDR3 protein: CASSMVGPGSYNEQFF

V gene: TRBV5-4
clone size: once
J gene: TRBJ2-3
D gene: NA
CDR3 DNA: TGTGCCAGCAGCCTTCGAACAGATACGCAGTATTTT
CDR3 protein: CASSLRTDTQYF

V gene: TRBV6-1
clone size: NA
J gene: TRBJ2-3
D gene: NA
CDR3 DNA: TGTGCCAGCAGTGAGCCCGGGGCAACTACAGATACGCAGTATTTT
CDR3 protein: CASSEPGATTDTQYF

V gene: TRBV6-4
clone size: NA
J gene: TRBJ2-3
D gene: NA
CDR3 DNA: TGTGCCAGCAGTTCCGGGACTAGCACAGATACGCAGTATTTT
CDR3 protein: CASSSGTSTDTQYF

V gene: TRBV11-2
clone size: NA
J gene: TRBJ2-2
D gene: NA
CDR3 DNA: TGTGCCAGCAGCCCTTTGACTTTCACCGGGGAGCTGTTTTTT
CDR3 protein: CASSPLTFTGELFF

V gene: TRBV7-6
clone size: NA
J gene: TRBJ1-3
D gene: NA
CDR3 DNA: TGTGCCAGCAGTCTGGACAGAACCTCTGGAAACACCATATATTTT
CDR3 protein: CASSLDRTSGNTIYF

V gene: TRBV4-1
clone size: NA
J gene: TRBJ1-5
D gene: NA
CDR3 DNA: TGCGCCAGCAGCCAAGAAGCCTCCCAGCCCCAGCATTTT
CDR3 protein: CASSQEASQPQHF